One and the same sample provided the 3 T cell receptor beta chains below, sequenced in a study of blood T cells in healthy people across ages (dated by TCRdb to between 2014 and 2017). Library method: 5' RACE. The sequencer was an Illumina HiSeq 2500. The second PCR ran for about 6 to 12 cycles and used a J-beta primer mix along with a sample-barcoded 5' primer. The raw public reads went through TCRdb reprocessing: fastp at Q25, MiXCR clone calling, in-frame beta chains kept. Rows with a matching CDR3 protein are joined into one entry that keeps the most common DNA and genes. This sample is represented by hundreds of thousands of distinct CDR3 sequences; roughly 31% of them were singletons. Around 16% of the sample goes to the ten largest clones. Source material: blood. The receptors derive from an elderly woman in good health.

This clonotype was counted ten times or more. V gene TRBV28 combines with J gene TRBJ2-7; D possibly corresponds to TRBD2 (6 bases). V lost 2 bases and J lost 0, with 11 bases in between. This CDR3 region has 15 residues. CDR1 and CDR2 from the germline V gene are MDHEN and SYDVKM. Here the CDR3 DNA reads TGTGCCAGCAGTTTAGGGGGGAAGAGCTCCTACGAGCAGTACTTC. Its protein is CASSLGGKSSYEQYF.

In its sample, this clonotype was seen many times. V is TRBV5-5 and J is TRBJ1-6, with D hard to call. CDR1 is SGHKS, CDR2 YYEKEE, per germline (reference sequence). CDR3 length equals 15 residues. Trimming took off 0 bases at V and 9 bases at J, with 13 bases between the two ends. Here the CDR3 DNA reads TGTGCCAGCAGCTTGGCCCTCCCGGAGAGTTCACCCCTCCACTTT. The encoded protein is CASSLALPESSPLHF. The full variable domain, completed using reference TRBV5-5 and TRBJ1-6, is DAGVTQSPTHLIKTRGQQVTLRCSPISGHKSVSWYQQVLGQGPQFIFQYYEKEERGRGNFPDRFSARQFPNYSSELNVNALLLGDSALYLCASSLALPESSPLHFGNGTRLTVT.

This clonotype was seen more than once but under ten times. The chain carries TRBV7-2 and TRBJ1-6; D is unresolved. Trimming removed 4 bases from V and 10 bases from J, with 14 bases in between. CDR1 and CDR2 (germline): SGHTA, FQGNSA. The CDR3 contains 14 residues. The CDR3 DNA reads TGTGCCAGCAGCTGTCCGGGCCTTGGCTCACCCCTCCACTTT. It encodes CASSCPGLGSPLHF.